This T cell receptor (beta chain) was identified in a study of CD4+ T cells in melanoma. The method was immunoSEQ multiplex PCR; TCRdb's version includes in-frame clones alone and lacks a portion of them. Altogether around 50,000 clones are present, approximately 89% being singletons, with the ten largest covering approximately 10%. Trimming removed 2 bases from V and 5 bases from J, with 6 bases in between. The length of the CDR3 is 12 residues. Germline lookup yields CDR1 SGHDN and CDR2 FVKESK. The receptor's source is a human donor with melanoma. Source material: peripheral blood. V and J are TRBV14 and TRBJ1-2; D unclear. The CDR3 DNA is TGTGCCAGCAGCCAAAGAGCGTATGGCTACACCTTC. Amino acid sequence: CASSQRAYGYTF.